This TCR beta chain was retrieved from a study of Ad26.COV2.S vaccination and SARS-CoV-2 variants. Only in-frame clones appear in the TCRdb table, and some are missing; sequencing was by immunoSEQ multiplex PCR. The table records around 400,000 clones, around nine tenths of them present only once. V was pared by 2 bases and J by 6 bases, with 15 bases between. CDR3 length: 15 residues. CDR1 and CDR2 from the germline V gene are MNHEY and SMNVEV (reference sequence). Sample treatment: 19 received Ad26.COV2.S at low or high dose, single or two shots; several received placebo; per-sample allocation not given. The study sampled participants on day 63 after the first vaccine or placebo injection. Wuhan-strain SARS-CoV-2 spike was expressed by the Ad26 vector that made up the vaccine.

The source of this sequence is a person between 18 and 60 years old who received the Ad26.COV2.S COVID-19 vaccine or a placebo. The chain is built from TRBV27 and TRBJ2-3; perhaps D is TRBD1 or TRBD2 (5 bases each). Here the sequenced sample was peripheral blood, taken in a trial of Ad26.COV2.S vaccine versus placebo. CDR3 DNA: TGTGCCAGCAGTTTAATCCACGGGGCCCTGGATACGCAGTATTTT. Protein product: CASSLIHGALDTQYF.